Shown below are 20 T cell receptor beta chains from a single sample sequenced in a study of cytomegalovirus exposure and HLA in healthy donors. Primers included in the PCR were 60 Vbeta and 13 Jbeta primers. TCRdb's table, derived via immunoSEQ multiplex PCR, lists solely in-frame clones and lacks some. The table has 110,000 to 150,000 clones, approximately 79% seen once. The sample comprised PBMCs. The origin of the receptors is a man aged 18 to 30 in good health and CMV-seronegative.

This clone was found a few times. At one end the junction does not follow the germline gene, possibly because of a read error. This chain uses TRBV7-9 with TRBJ1-2, with 10 positions matching TRBD1. CDR3 length: 15 residues. CDR1 and CDR2 (germline): SEHNR, FQNEAQ (reference sequence). CDR3 nucleotides: TGTGCCAGCAGCTTACTGCGACAGGGGGCGGTGCTGGAATCCTTC. Residues: CASSLLRQGAVLESF.

V is TRBV30 and J is TRBJ2-6, with 9 positions matching TRBD1. V was pared by 0 bases and J by 0 bases, with 12 bases of the junction left unmatched. The germline CDR1 and CDR2 sequences are GTSNPN and SVGIG (reference sequence). This CDR3 region has 20 residues. The CDR3 sequence is CAWSVPARDRASSGANVLTF. CDR3 coding DNA: TGTGCCTGGAGTGTTCCGGCTCGGGACAGGGCCAGCTCTGGGGCCAACGTCCTGACTTTC.

The chain carries TRBV5-1 and TRBJ2-5; 10 bases map to TRBD2. The DNA matches TRBJ2-7 better at its end, which makes the J call doubtful. In germline, CDR1 is SGHRS, CDR2 YFSETQ. The CDR3 loop spans 16 amino acids. CDR3 loop: CASSLVNSGGPYEQYF. The DNA for the CDR3 is TGCGCCAGCAGCTTGGTAAATAGCGGGGGGCCCTACGAGCAGTACTTC.

The chain joins TRBV5-5 to TRBJ2-2, with D tentatively TRBD2 (7 bases). The length of the CDR3 is 12 residues. Germline V gene sequence: CDR1 SGHKS, CDR2 YYEKEE (reference sequence). The V gene lost 9 bases and the J gene lost 4 bases, with 10 bases spanning the gap. The CDR3 nucleotides read TGTGCCACCGGGGGGCTCACCGGGGAGCTGTTTTTT. It specifies CATGGLTGELFF.

V and J are TRBV12-5 and TRBJ1-2; no clear D. V was shortened by 2 bases and J by 3 bases, with 16 bases between the two germline ends. CDR1 is LGHNT and CDR2 is FRNRAP in the germline V gene. This CDR3 has 16 residues. The CDR3 loop reads CASGLPRLGRHYGYTF. In nucleotides, the CDR3 is TGTGCTAGTGGTTTGCCGCGGCTTGGAAGGCACTATGGCTACACCTTC.

The chain carries TRBV2 and TRBJ1-6, with D possibly being TRBD1 (6 bases). Looked up from germline, CDR1 is SNHLY and CDR2 is FYNNEI. This CDR3 contains 13 residues. Deletions cut 5 bases from V and 9 bases from J, with 11 bases between. CDR3 protein: CASSLTGFSPLHF. CDR3 coding DNA: TGTGCCAGCAGTCTAACAGGGTTTTCACCCCTCCACTTT.

This chain joins TRBV14 and TRBJ2-3; TRBD2 is a possible D gene (6 bases). Trimming pared 4 bases from V and 2 bases from J, leaving 19 bases between. CDR1 and CDR2 (germline): SGHDN, FVKESK. This CDR3 has 17 residues. The CDR3 region is CASSPQGGQRHTDTQYF. CDR3 DNA sequence: TGTGCCAGCAGCCCCCAGGGAGGACAAAGACACACAGATACGCAGTATTTT.

The V gene is TRBV6-5, the J gene TRBJ2-7; 7 positions match TRBD2. The length of the CDR3 is 16 residues. V shed 0 bases, J shed 0 bases, and the junction held 5 bases outside the gene matches. Germline CDR1 MNHEY, CDR2 SVGAGI. The CDR3 DNA sequence: TGTGCCAGCAGTTACTCGGGAGGGGATAGCTCCTACGAGCAGTACTTC. The encoded protein is CASSYSGGDSSYEQYF.

V gene TRBV7-8 combines with J gene TRBJ1-5; 9 bases agree with TRBD1. Germline trimming cut 5 bases from V and 4 bases from J; bases unmatched to any gene: 9. Germline V lookup: CDR1 SGHVS, CDR2 FQNEAQ. This CDR3 has 16 amino acids. CDR3 bases: TGTGCCAGCAGCCCTTTGGACAGGGGCCTAAATCAGCCCCAGCATTTT. Residues: CASSPLDRGLNQPQHF. Based on the CDR3 plus reference TRBV7-8 and TRBJ1-5, the full variable domain is GAGVSQSPRYKVAKRGQDVALRCDPISGHVSLFWYQQALGQGPEFLTYFQNEAQLDKSGLPSDRFFAERPEGSVSTLKIQRTQQEDSAVYLCASSPLDRGLNQPQHFGDGTRLSIL.

CDR3 in amino acids: CASSLVRRDNEQFF. The DNA for the CDR3 is TGTGCCAGCAGCTTAGTCAGGAGGGACAATGAGCAGTTCTTC. The V gene is TRBV7-9, the J gene TRBJ2-1; perhaps TRBD2 as D (6 bases). Per germline, CDR1 SEHNR and CDR2 FQNEAQ (reference sequence). Trimming removed 1 base at V and 5 bases at J, with 9 bases between. The CDR3 runs to 14 residues. Complete variable domain (other parts from reference TRBV7-9 and TRBJ2-1): DTGVSQNPRHKITKRGQNVTFRCDPISEHNRLYWYRQTLGQGPEFLTYFQNEAQLEKSRLLSDRFSAERPKGSFSTLEIQRTEQGDSAMYLCASSLVRRDNEQFFGPGTRLTVL.

The chain links TRBV7-9 to TRBJ1-2; 7 positions agree with TRBD1. The CDR3 contains 15 residues. Looked up from germline, CDR1 is SEHNR and CDR2 is FQNEAQ (reference sequence). J was trimmed by 3 bases and V by 5 bases; bases with no gene match: 9. The CDR3 DNA follows: TGTGCCAGCAGCCGACAGGGCCTGCTGGACTATGGCTACACCTTC. Translated, it gives CASSRQGLLDYGYTF.

The chain is built from TRBV5-1 and TRBJ1-6, with D possibly TRBD1 on 6 matching bases. V was shortened by 6 bases and J by 3 bases, with 16 bases between the two germline ends. CDR1 and CDR2 (germline): SGHRS, YFSETQ. The CDR3 spans 16 residues. CDR3: CASKSGVDSYNSPLHF. In DNA, the CDR3 is TGCGCCAGCAAATCAGGGGTGGACAGCTATAATTCACCCCTCCACTTT.

The gene calls are TRBV7-6 and TRBJ2-7; 7 nucleotides match TRBD1. The CDR3 is 13 residues long. Germline values: CDR1 SGHVS, CDR2 FNYEAQ. The V segment lost 2 bases and the J segment 4 bases; nucleotides outside the gene matches: 2. The CDR3 region has the DNA TGTGCCAGCAGCTTAAGGGGGCAGTACGAGCAGTACTTC. Residues: CASSLRGQYEQYF.

The J gene is TRBJ2-3, the V gene TRBV4-3; TRBD1 agrees at 9 bases. J was trimmed by 5 bases and V by 3 bases; bases with no gene match: 6. Germline-derived CDR1 and CDR2 are LGHNA and YSLEER. The CDR3 has 15 amino acids. CDR3 bases: TGCGCCAGCAGCCACCGACAGGGGGGAGGAGATACGCAGTATTTT. Encoded protein: CASSHRQGGGDTQYF.

The V call is TRBV30, the J call TRBJ2-1; perhaps TRBD2 as D (5 bases). CDR1 and CDR2 (germline): GTSNPN, SVGIG (reference sequence). V was cut by 0 bases and J by 4 bases, with 7 bases left in between. This CDR3 has 13 amino acids. CDR3 coding DNA: TGTGCCTGGAGTGTCCGGGGTTACAATGAGCAGTTCTTC. This codes for CAWSVRGYNEQFF.

This clone has just a few counts. The V and J genes are TRBV12-1 and TRBJ2-2; the D segment call TRBD2 is taken from the table without a DNA check. TRBV12-1 is annotated as a pseudogene. This CDR3 region has 16 residues. CDR3 nucleotide sequence: TGTGCCAGCAGCCCCCCTCCCAGGACTAGAGTGGGGGAGCTGTTTTTT. It specifies CASSPPPRTRVGELFF.

This rearrangement joins TRBV25-1 to TRBJ2-1; TRBD1 is a possible D gene (6 bases). Germline CDR1 is MGHDK and CDR2 is SYGVNS. V lost 4 bases and J lost 4, with 11 bases in between. The CDR3 loop spans 14 amino acids. CDR3 residues: CASSGRQVYNEQFF. CDR3 DNA sequence: TGTGCCAGCAGTGGTCGACAGGTTTACAATGAGCAGTTCTTC.

The chain joins TRBV2 to TRBJ2-7; tentatively, D is TRBD2 (7 bases). Trimming shortened V by 3 bases and J by 0 bases, and 15 bases separated the two germline ends. The germline V gene encodes CDR1 SNHLY and CDR2 FYNNEI. The CDR3 runs 16 residues. The CDR3 loop is CASSELAGARSYEQYF. The CDR3 bases are TGTGCCAGCAGTGAGTTGGCGGGGGCCCGCTCCTACGAGCAGTACTTC.

CDR3 DNA: TGTGCCATCGCGCCCCCTAGCGGCCCCTACGAGCAGTACTTC. Its protein is CAIAPPSGPYEQYF. The chain is built from TRBV10-3 and TRBJ2-7; 7 bases match TRBD2. The CDR3 loop spans 14 amino acids. V was pared by 8 bases and J by 2 bases, with 9 bases of the junction left unmatched. Germline V gives CDR1 ENHRY, CDR2 SYGVKD.

This chain links TRBV15 with TRBJ2-3; TRBD2 aligns across 7 bases. The CDR3 sequence is 14 residues long. With V trimmed by 8 bases and J by 2 bases, 7 bases remained unmatched. Germline lookup yields CDR1 LNHNV and CDR2 YYDKDF (reference sequence). CDR3: CATYSGVNTDTQYF. The CDR3 nucleotides read TGTGCCACCTACAGCGGGGTGAACACAGATACGCAGTATTTT. Filled out from reference TRBV15 and TRBJ2-3, the complete variable domain reads DAMVIQNPRYQVTQFGKPVTLSCSQTLNHNVMYWYQQKSSQAPKLLFHYYDKDFNNEADTPDNFQSRRPNTSFCFLDIRSPGLGDTAMYLCATYSGVNTDTQYFGPGTRLTVL.